Presented here are 25 T cell receptor beta chains from one specimen sequenced in a study of control samples from healthy donors and cancer patients. Assay used: immunoSEQ multiplex PCR; TCRdb lists only in-frame clones, some missing. The repertoire holds 100,000 to 150,000 clones, with just over 90% as singletons. Sequenced material: PBMCs. Receptors originate from a man aged 50 or older with head and neck cancer.

The chain couples TRBV10-3 to TRBJ1-1; D is unresolved. The V end was cut by 6 bases, the J end by 0 bases, with 5 bases between. Germline-derived CDR1 and CDR2 are ENHRY and SYGVKD. This CDR3 spans 12 amino acids. CDR3 in amino acids: CAIRNLNTEAFF. The CDR3 coding sequence is TGTGCCATCAGGAATCTGAACACTGAAGCTTTCTTT.

The chain carries TRBV10-3 and TRBJ2-3, with D perhaps matching TRBD2 (6 bases). The CDR3 loop spans 14 amino acids. Germline CDR1 is ENHRY and CDR2 is SYGVKD. Trimming pared 2 bases from V and 0 bases from J, leaving 6 bases between. CDR3 DNA sequence: TGTGCCATCAGTGAGCGGGGGAGCACAGATACGCAGTATTTT. Protein product: CAISERGSTDTQYF.

V is TRBV7-2 and J is TRBJ1-5, with 7 bases aligning to TRBD1. Germline CDR1 and CDR2: SGHTA and FQGNSA. With V trimmed by 1 base and J by 5 bases, 5 bases remained unmatched. CDR3 length: 15 residues. CDR3 DNA: TGTGCCAGCAGCTTAGGCAGGGGGAGCTATCAGCCCCAGCATTTT. Translating gives CASSLGRGSYQPQHF.

The V and J genes are TRBV2 and TRBJ2-6; D gene ambiguous. Germline loops: CDR1 SNHLY, CDR2 FYNNEI. This CDR3 comprises 16 residues. Trimming removed 2 bases from V and 0 bases from J, with 8 bases in between. The CDR3 loop is CASSERHSSGANVLTF. As DNA, the CDR3 is TGTGCCAGCAGTGAACGGCACAGCTCTGGGGCCAACGTCCTGACTTTC.

The gene calls are TRBV10-3 and TRBJ2-7, with D tentatively TRBD1 (6 bases). The germline gives CDR1 ENHRY, CDR2 SYGVKD. Trimming removed 3 bases at V and 2 bases at J, with 14 bases between. The CDR3 sequence is 15 residues long. The CDR3 bases are TGTGCCATCAGTGATACAGGGTCAATCGCCTACGAGCAGTACTTC. It encodes CAISDTGSIAYEQYF.

CDR3 DNA: TGTGCCAGCAGCCCTCTACAGGACACCGGGGAGCTGTTTTTT. Its protein product is CASSPLQDTGELFF. This chain joins TRBV9 and TRBJ2-2; TRBD1 might be the D (5 bases). Germline assignment: CDR1 SGDLS and CDR2 YYNGEE. Deletions cut 4 bases from V and 3 bases from J, with 10 bases between. CDR3 length: 14 amino acids.

J is TRBJ2-7 and V is TRBV2, with a tentative D call TRBD1 (5 bases). Trimming removed 3 bases at V and 3 bases at J, with 12 bases between. Germline CDR1 reads SNHLY; CDR2 reads FYNNEI. This CDR3 region has 14 residues. The DNA for the CDR3 is TGTGCCAGCAGTGATACACAGGTGGGCTACGAGCAGTACTTC. This codes for CASSDTQVGYEQYF. Full variable domain (rest looked up from reference TRBV2 and TRBJ2-7): EPEVTQTPSHQVTQMGQEVILRCVPISNHLYFYWYRQILGQKVEFLVSFYNNEISEKSEIFDDQFSVERPDGSNFTLKIRSTKLEDSAMYFCASSDTQVGYEQYFGPGTRLTVT.

The chain combines TRBV25-1 with TRBJ1-6, with D perhaps TRBD1 (5 bases). Germline lookup yields CDR1 MGHDK and CDR2 SYGVNS. CDR3 size: 15 residues. Trimming removed 4 bases from V and 10 bases from J, with 17 bases in between. CDR3 bases: TGTGCCAGCAGTGTCAGTGGACTTACAGGCTCACCCCTCCACTTT. Translating it yields CASSVSGLTGSPLHF.

The chain employs TRBV7-2 and TRBJ2-1, with 12 bases lining up with TRBD2. Looked up from germline, CDR1 is SGHTA and CDR2 is FQGNSA. The CDR3 is made up of 19 amino acids. V was pared by 5 bases and J by 0 bases, with 11 bases of the junction left unmatched. CDR3: CASSTTGLAGWSSYNEQFF. The CDR3 region has the DNA TGTGCCAGCAGCACGACTGGACTAGCGGGGTGGAGCTCCTACAATGAGCAGTTCTTC.

This chain joins TRBV21-1 and TRBJ2-5; the table's TRBD2 call for D was not verified on the DNA. TRBV21-1 is an annotated pseudogene. This CDR3 spans 18 amino acids. The CDR3 loop is CASSKAKTLWGGGETQYF. The CDR3 DNA sequence: TGTGCCAGCAGCAAAGCGAAGACGTTGTGGGGGGGCGGGGAGACCCAGTACTTC.

This CDR3 is CASSYPRGVTDTQYF. The CDR3 DNA is TGTGCCAGCAGCTACCCCCGGGGAGTCACAGATACGCAGTATTTT. The rearrangement links TRBV13 to TRBJ2-3; perhaps TRBD2 as D (5 bases). The CDR3 has 15 residues. V was clipped by 4 bases and J by 2 bases, with 13 bases between them. CDR1 is PRHDT, CDR2 FYEKMQ, per germline (reference sequence).

This clone came up once. This sequence joins TRBV11-3 and TRBJ2-7; 13 positions agree with TRBD2. Germline loops: CDR1 SGHNT, CDR2 YENEEA. This CDR3 has 15 residues. Trimming took 8 bases from V and 6 from J; bases not matched to a gene: 10. The CDR3 nucleotides are TGTGCCAGCGGCCTAACCGGGACTAGCGGGGCCGAGCAGTACTTC. Translating it yields CASGLTGTSGAEQYF.

In regard to this clone: A junction boundary mismatches the germline segment, possibly from a read error. The rearrangement uses TRBV10-2 and TRBJ2-7, with D tentatively TRBD2 (7 bases). CDR3 size: 16 residues. Germline values: CDR1 WSHSY, CDR2 SAAADI. CDR3 sequence reads: CPSSGGGGKPSYEQYF. Here the CDR3 DNA reads TGCCCCAGCAGTGGAGGGGGGGGGAAACCTTCCTACGAGCAGTACTTC.

This sequence joins TRBV19 and TRBJ1-2; D uncertain. The CDR3 totals 12 residues. V was clipped by 3 bases and J by 8 bases, with 10 bases between them. CDR1 is LNHDA and CDR2 is SQIVND in the germline V gene (reference sequence). CDR3 in amino acids: CASSIFSGGYTF. CDR3 sequence (DNA): TGTGCCAGTAGTATCTTTTCGGGCGGCTACACCTTC.

This clone came up once. The CDR3 sequence: CASSLARASYEQYF. The CDR3, as DNA: TGTGCCAGCAGCTTAGCCAGAGCCTCCTACGAGCAGTACTTC. V usage is TRBV7-2 and J usage is TRBJ2-7; D not certain. CDR3 length: 14 amino acids. Trimming took off 0 bases at V and 0 bases at J, with 6 bases between the two ends. Germline V lookup: CDR1 SGHTA, CDR2 FQGNSA.

The chain employs TRBV7-7 and TRBJ2-5; D is uncertain. CDR1 is SSHAT, CDR2 FNYEAQ, per germline (reference sequence). The CDR3 has 14 residues. The V end lost 2 bases, the J end lost 2 bases, and 9 bases lay between the germline ends. CDR3 sequence: CASSLMGQQETQYF. In DNA form, the CDR3 reads TGTGCCAGCAGCTTAATGGGTCAGCAAGAGACCCAGTACTTC.

The chain employs TRBV4-2 and TRBJ1-4, with D perhaps TRBD1 (5 bases). The CDR3 runs to 14 residues. Germline lookup yields CDR1 LGHNA and CDR2 YNFKEQ. The V end lost 4 bases, the J end lost 8 bases, and 14 bases lay between the germline ends. For the CDR3, the DNA is TGTGCCAGCAGCCTCCTCCAGGGTGAAGAAAAACTGTTTTTT. This encodes CASSLLQGEEKLFF.

This clone has only one observation. The V gene is TRBV9, the J gene TRBJ2-2; D ambiguous. The CDR3 totals 14 residues. V dropped 4 bases and J dropped 4 bases, with 11 bases sitting between them. Germline V gene data show CDR1 as SGDLS and CDR2 as YYNGEE. The CDR3: CASSSNIATGELFF. For the CDR3, the DNA is TGTGCCAGCAGCTCCAACATCGCCACCGGGGAGCTGTTTTTT.

The J gene is TRBJ1-2, the V gene TRBV6-1, with TRBD1 matching over 12 bases. Germline V gene sequence: CDR1 MNHNS, CDR2 SASEGT. J was trimmed by 8 bases and V by 3 bases; bases with no gene match: 7. This CDR3 spans 15 amino acids. CDR3 in amino acids: CASSEDRDRGQGYTF. In DNA form, the CDR3 reads TGTGCCAGCAGTGAGGACCGGGACAGGGGGCAGGGCTACACCTTC.

The chain is built from TRBV30 and TRBJ2-3; D call uncertain. The length of the CDR3 is 11 residues. Trimming took off 3 bases at V and 2 bases at J, with 3 bases between the two ends. The germline gives CDR1 GTSNPN, CDR2 SVGIG (reference sequence). The CDR3: CAWSHTDTQYF. The DNA of the CDR3 is TGTGCCTGGAGCCACACAGATACGCAGTATTTT.

V gene TRBV7-9 combines with J gene TRBJ2-2; a possible D gene is TRBD2 (6 bases). Trimming removed 5 bases at V and 6 bases at J, with 10 bases between. CDR1 and CDR2 from the germline V gene are SEHNR and FQNEAQ (reference sequence). This CDR3 comprises 13 residues. The CDR3 DNA follows: TGTGCCAGCAGCCCCGGAGGGTCCGGGGAGCTGTTTTTT. Translating gives CASSPGGSGELFF.

The genes are TRBV4-3 and TRBJ2-3; perhaps D is TRBD1 or TRBD2 (5 bases each). This CDR3 is 13 amino acids long. Germline lookup yields CDR1 LGHNA and CDR2 YSLEER. V was shortened by 3 bases and J by 8 bases, with 12 bases between the two germline ends. The CDR3: CASSQGPLSTQYF. The CDR3 nucleotides read TGCGCCAGCAGCCAGGGACCCCTGAGTACGCAGTATTTT.

V usage is TRBV11-2 and J usage is TRBJ1-6, with D possibly TRBD1 on 6 matching bases. CDR1 and CDR2 (germline): SGHAT, FQNNGV. V lost 0 bases and J 11 bases, leaving 17 bases between the germline ends. This CDR3 has 16 residues. CDR3 amino acids: CASSLDPGRGQTPLHF. The CDR3 nucleotides read TGTGCCAGCAGCTTAGATCCCGGACGGGGACAAACACCCCTCCACTTT.

This chain connects TRBV7-9 to TRBJ2-7, with TRBD1 as a possible D gene (6 bases). The ends were cut back, 5 bases at V and 2 bases at J, with 13 bases in the middle. The CDR3 spans 14 residues. Germline-derived CDR1 and CDR2 are SEHNR and FQNEAQ (reference sequence). CDR3 region: CASSRDRLAYEQYF. The DNA of the CDR3 is TGTGCCAGCAGCCGAGACAGGCTCGCCTACGAGCAGTACTTC.

The chain links TRBV7-2 to TRBJ2-7; no reliable D call. Germline V gene sequence: CDR1 SGHTA, CDR2 FQGNSA. This CDR3 has 15 residues. The germline V and J ends were trimmed by 3 bases and 4 bases, with 16 bases remaining between them. The CDR3 nucleotides read TGTGCCAGCAGCTTTAGAGATTCTTCCGCATACGAGCAGTACTTC. Its translation: CASSFRDSSAYEQYF.